The subject of this entry is one T cell receptor beta chain. Its antigen is currently unknown. Only in-frame clones appear in the TCRdb table, and some are missing; sequencing was by immunoSEQ multiplex PCR. The sample contains roughly 2 million clones, approximately 94% of which appear only once. The CDR3 covers 18 residues. CDR1 is MRHNA, CDR2 SNTAGT, per germline. V lost 3 bases, J lost 2 bases, and 11 bases stayed unmatched. This entry comes from a study of shared clonotypes between healthy human individuals. Overall study findings and caveats: Few donors restricted represented genetic and exposure-history diversity.

Material: naive CD4+ T cells sorted from blood. Described subset: CD45RA+ positively selected. The receptor was isolated from a man younger than 30 in good health. J is TRBJ1-2 and V is TRBV6-4; 11 bases map to TRBD1. The DNA for the CDR3 is TGTGCCAGCAGTGAAGTTCACTTTCGGGACAGGGGGAACTATGGCTACACCTTC. Translating gives CASSEVHFRDRGNYGYTF.